Below, one T cell receptor (beta chain) is given with its context. In the source study's methods: Estimated nucleated cell counts came from reference gene primer amplification. This table comes from immunoSEQ multiplex PCR, and its TCRdb copy is limited to in-frame clones, with some not included. The DNA gave D and trimming, while V, J and clone size come from that table. This table holds about 210,000 clones, about 76% found once. This specimen belongs to a study of blood T cell repertoires in COVID-19. Clinical history reported by participants formed the basis on which cohorts were assigned. The sequencing sample was made of PBMCs or T cells enriched from blood (not recorded which). The receptor's source is a woman in her fifties or sixties with acute COVID-19.

The DNA of the CDR3 is TGCGCCAGCAACCCCGTTAATAGCGGACCCTACAATGAGCAGTTCTTC. It is translated as CASNPVNSGPYNEQFF. The chain links TRBV4-1 to TRBJ2-1; D is possibly TRBD2 (6 bases). Germline CDR1 reads MGHRA; CDR2 reads YSYEKL. The CDR3 is 16 amino acids. V dropped 7 bases and J dropped 2 bases, with 18 bases sitting between them.